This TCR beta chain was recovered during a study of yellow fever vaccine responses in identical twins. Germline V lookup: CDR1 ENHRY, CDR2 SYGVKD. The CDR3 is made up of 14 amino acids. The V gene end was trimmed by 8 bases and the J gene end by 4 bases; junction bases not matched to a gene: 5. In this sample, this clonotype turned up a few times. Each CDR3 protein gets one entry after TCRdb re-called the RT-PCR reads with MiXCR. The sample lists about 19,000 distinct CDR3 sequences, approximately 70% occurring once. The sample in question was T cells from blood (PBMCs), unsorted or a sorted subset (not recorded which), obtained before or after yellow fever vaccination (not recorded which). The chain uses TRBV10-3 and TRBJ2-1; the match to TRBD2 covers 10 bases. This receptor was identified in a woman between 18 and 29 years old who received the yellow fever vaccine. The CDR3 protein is CAIQASGGYNEQFF. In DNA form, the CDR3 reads TGTGCCATCCAGGCTAGCGGGGGTTACAATGAGCAGTTCTTC.